This entry lists 14 T cell receptor beta chains sequenced from one sample in a study of T cell responses to AZD1222 COVID-19 vaccine. The repertoire was sequenced with immunoSEQ multiplex PCR; TCRdb's copy has only in-frame clones and lacks some. Found here are roughly 120,000 clones, approximately 85% of them singletons; the top ten hold approximately 6.2%. The input for sequencing was peripheral blood, taken on day 0 of AZD1222 vaccination. Receptor source: an adult in good health.

This sequence joins TRBV7-9 and TRBJ2-5; D ambiguous. Deletions cut 0 bases from V and 5 bases from J, with 4 bases between. In germline, CDR1 is SEHNR, CDR2 FQNEAQ (reference sequence). There are 12 residues in the CDR3. CDR3 loop: CASSLASETQYF. CDR3 in DNA: TGTGCCAGCAGCTTAGCGAGCGAGACCCAGTACTTC.

This clone has only one observation. V gene TRBV9 combines with J gene TRBJ1-1; D is possibly TRBD1 (5 bases). The V end was cut by 0 bases, the J end by 4 bases, with 16 bases between. CDR1 and CDR2 from the germline V gene are SGDLS and YYNGEE. This CDR3 has 16 residues. CDR3: CASSVGAGRVRTEAFF. Written as DNA, the CDR3 is TGTGCCAGCAGCGTAGGAGCAGGGAGGGTGCGCACTGAAGCTTTCTTT.

The rearrangement joins TRBV4-1 to TRBJ1-1; D uncertain. The CDR3 covers 15 residues. From germline, CDR1 is MGHRA and CDR2 YSYEKL. V gave up 1 base and J gave up 2 bases, with 11 bases separating them. The DNA of the CDR3 is TGCGCCAGCAGCCAAGTCGCGGTCGGTAACACTGAAGCTTTCTTT. As protein: CASSQVAVGNTEAFF.

The chain couples TRBV3-1 (or the pseudogene TRBV3-2) to TRBJ2-2, with D tentatively TRBD2 (5 bases). The germline CDR1 and CDR2 sequences are LGHDT and YNNKEL (reference sequence). This CDR3 spans 17 amino acids. Between the trimmed V and J ends, which lost 2 bases and 2 bases, there was a span of 15 bases. The DNA of the CDR3 is TGTGCCAGCAGCCAAACGTCTGGACTGATAAACACCGGGGAGCTGTTTTTT. It codes for CASSQTSGLINTGELFF.

The gene calls are TRBV29-1 and TRBJ2-6, with D perhaps assigned TRBD1 or TRBD2 (5 bases each). Germline assignment: CDR1 SQVTM and CDR2 ANQGSEA. The CDR3 consists of 16 residues. Trimming removed 4 bases at V and 0 bases at J, with 13 bases between. CDR3 bases: TGCAGCGTTGGGCTGGGACGGACCTCTGGGGCCAACGTCCTGACTTTC. Translated, it gives CSVGLGRTSGANVLTF.

V gene TRBV11-3 combines with J gene TRBJ1-1; 7 nucleotides align to TRBD1. After removal of 5 bases from V and 6 bases from J, the junction contained 6 bases not matched to a gene. In germline, CDR1 is SGHNT, CDR2 YENEEA. CDR3 length: 13 amino acids. CDR3 region: CASSGDSYSEAFF. The CDR3 DNA reads TGTGCCAGCAGCGGGGACAGCTACTCTGAAGCTTTCTTT.

As DNA, the CDR3 is TGTGCCAGCAGCGATGCCGGGACTAGCGGGGTGAGCTCTGGGGCCAACGTCCTGACTTTC. It codes for CASSDAGTSGVSSGANVLTF. V and J are TRBV7-6 and TRBJ2-6; TRBD2 matches at 13 bases. Germline lookup yields CDR1 SGHVS and CDR2 FNYEAQ. CDR3 length: 20 amino acids. The ends lost 5 bases at V and 0 bases at J; junction bases unmatched: 10.

There are a few counts of this clone. The chain links TRBV19 to TRBJ1-5; D may be TRBD1 (6 bases). The germline V and J ends were trimmed by 7 bases and 4 bases, with 17 bases remaining between them. The germline V gene encodes CDR1 LNHDA and CDR2 SQIVND (reference sequence). This CDR3 has 15 residues. The CDR3 region has the DNA TGTGCCAGTACACAAAATACAGGGAGTAATCAGCCCCAGCATTTT. Translation: CASTQNTGSNQPQHF.

This clone was counted once. The chain joins TRBV28 to TRBJ2-7, with no clear D. CDR3 length: 12 amino acids. Germline V lookup: CDR1 MDHEN, CDR2 SYDVKM. Trimming took 1 base from V and 4 from J, leaving 5 bases between them. In DNA, the CDR3 is TGTGCCAGCAGTTTATTGAAATACGAGCAGTACTTC. It translates to CASSLLKYEQYF.

The table lists this clone with a few counts. This chain connects TRBV9 to TRBJ2-5; 9 bases are shared with TRBD2. V gave up 2 bases and J gave up 3 bases; unmatched junction bases: 2. Germline CDR1 SGDLS, CDR2 YYNGEE. The CDR3 runs 14 residues. CDR3 region: CASSVGGGEETQYF. CDR3 DNA sequence: TGTGCCAGCAGCGTTGGCGGGGGGGAAGAGACCCAGTACTTC.

This chain connects TRBV10-3 to TRBJ2-1; D is perhaps TRBD1 (5 bases). Between the trimmed V and J ends, which lost 6 bases and 0 bases, there was a span of 6 bases. This CDR3 is built from 13 residues. The germline V gene encodes CDR1 ENHRY and CDR2 SYGVKD. CDR3 loop: CAIRGLSYNEQFF. The DNA of the CDR3 is TGTGCCATCAGGGGGCTCTCCTACAATGAGCAGTTCTTC.

The rearrangement joins TRBV19 to TRBJ1-2, with D perhaps matching TRBD1 (5 bases). The CDR3 has 12 amino acids. Germline loops: CDR1 LNHDA, CDR2 SQIVND (reference sequence). Trimming left V 2 bases short and J 7 bases short, with 8 bases between. The CDR3 DNA reads as TGTGCCAGTAGTATAATTGGGGGTGGCTACACCTTC. This encodes CASSIIGGGYTF.

The chain links TRBV24-1 to TRBJ2-1; the D gene could be TRBD1 or TRBD2 (6 bases each). The CDR3 totals 16 residues. Germline CDR1 and CDR2: KGHDR and SFDVKD. V lost 3 bases to trimming and J lost 0 bases, with 11 bases between them. CDR3 bases: TGTGCCACCAGTGATCTCGGGGGCGCCTCCTACAATGAGCAGTTCTTC. It yields the protein CATSDLGGASYNEQFF.

This rearrangement joins TRBV5-1 to TRBJ2-3, with 10 bases identical to TRBD2. The germline CDR1 and CDR2 sequences are SGHRS and YFSETQ. The CDR3 is 18 amino acids. After removal of 1 base from V and 5 bases from J, the junction contained 13 bases not matched to a gene. CDR3 in amino acids: CASSLMVPTSGVGDTQYF. In nucleotides, the CDR3 is TGCGCCAGCAGCTTGATGGTCCCTACTAGCGGGGTTGGAGATACGCAGTATTTT.